This T cell receptor (beta chain) appears in the sequencing data of a study of response to subunit inactivated influenza vaccine. The V gene lost 4 bases and the J gene lost 4 bases, with 19 bases spanning the gap. CDR1 is LGHNA and CDR2 is YSLEER in the germline V gene. The CDR3 has 16 residues. This clonotype was counted ten times or more. Antigen: not known. Points from the study as a whole: The authors offered the suggestion that each seasonal influenza vaccination recruits few new T cells.

MiXCR, run by TCRdb on the RT-PCR reads, gives a single entry per CDR3 protein. The sample includes about 700,000 distinct CDR3 sequences, approximately 15% of them seen just once. The source is a man aged 45 to 65 who received an inactivated influenza vaccine. The chain joins TRBV4-3 to TRBJ1-2; D is undetermined. The sequenced sample was PBMCs from blood, obtained roughly 15 days before vaccination. The CDR3 spells CASSRMAGSGLYGYTF. The CDR3 coding sequence is TGCGCCAGCAGCCGAATGGCGGGGTCAGGCCTCTATGGCTACACCTTC.